Below, 3 T cell receptor beta chains from the same sample are listed, as sequenced in a study of radiation and T cells in renal cell carcinoma. Sequenced by immunoSEQ multiplex PCR; TCRdb stores in-frame clones only, minus some. The repertoire has approximately 9,400 clones, around 56% of them found once; the top ten carry around 9.7%. As for treatment: treatment-naive control, cytoreductive nephrectomy. The sample was tumor tissue, taken from a patient whose treatment was nephrectomy without radiotherapy. The receptor set was obtained from a man aged 40-49 years with renal cell carcinoma.

In this sample, this clone turned up a few times. V is TRBV25-1 and J is TRBJ1-1, with D uncertain. The V and J ends lost 5 bases and 2 bases respectively, with 9 bases between them. This CDR3 has 13 residues. Germline CDR1 and CDR2: MGHDK and SYGVNS. CDR3 in DNA: TGTGCCAGCAGTCTTGCGGGAAACACTGAAGCTTTCTTT. Protein sequence: CASSLAGNTEAFF.

The gene calls are TRBV7-8 and TRBJ2-4; D possibly corresponds to TRBD1 (6 bases). This CDR3 is 15 amino acids long. V lost 1 base and J lost 8, with 15 bases in between. Germline lookup yields CDR1 SGHVS and CDR2 FQNEAQ. In nucleotides, the CDR3 is TGTGCCAGCAGCTTAGGTCTGCAGGGGAATGACATTCAGTACTTC. Its protein is CASSLGLQGNDIQYF.

This chain links TRBV28 with TRBJ2-7; D is unresolved. The CDR3 loop spans 14 amino acids. Trimming took 6 bases from V and 6 from J, leaving 18 bases between them. Germline V gene data show CDR1 as MDHEN and CDR2 as SYDVKM. The CDR3 sequence: CASRPPSRPFEQYF. In DNA form, the CDR3 reads TGTGCCAGCAGACCACCCTCCCGACCGTTCGAGCAGTACTTC.